This T cell receptor beta chain stems from a study of cytomegalovirus exposure and HLA in healthy donors. Looking at the study overall: In terms of ancestry, the Caucasian-associated cluster contained roughly 80% of the roughly 400 genotyped donors.

The PCR contained 60 Vbeta and 13 Jbeta primers. Repertoires were generated with immunoSEQ multiplex PCR, while TCRdb's copy carries only in-frame clones and drops some. This sample has some 94,000 clones, with roughly 80% found just once. The donors, nominally healthy at sampling, likely had unrecorded immune exposures. This clone has a handful of counts. Its target is unknown. Study outcomes and limitations: In a later analysis, HLA-C alleles had the fewest associated TCRs, DRB1 alleles the most.

Germline-derived CDR1 and CDR2 are LNHDA and SQIVND (reference sequence). Trimming removed 5 bases at V and 8 bases at J, with 16 bases between. The CDR3 contains 15 residues. The rearrangement links TRBV19 to TRBJ1-6; D is possibly TRBD1 (5 bases). The TCR sequence derives from a man aged 35 to 55 in good health and CMV-seronegative. Sequencing used PBMCs. CDR3 bases: TGTGCCAGTAGTCGATGGGCAGGGCCCGATTCACCCCTCCACTTT. Amino acid sequence: CASSRWAGPDSPLHF.